This is a list of T cell receptor beta chains from one sample in a study of cytomegalovirus exposure and HLA in healthy donors. The table came from immunoSEQ multiplex PCR; TCRdb's copy has only in-frame clones and leaves some out. Of about 140,000 clones in the sample, roughly four fifths were seen once. The sample consisted of PBMCs. The receptors were gathered from a female donor in good health and CMV-seronegative. The CDR3 runs from the conserved cysteine through the conserved F or W. Each record gives: CDR3 protein, CDR3 DNA, D gene, clone size, J gene, V gene. A D gene is named only where the DNA matches it firmly. Where a row states a size, it is once, few, many or the class of an expanded clone; other rows omit it.

CASSLERTGNSPLHF	TGTGCCAGCAGCTTAGAGAGGACAGGGAACTCACCCCTCCACTTT	TRBD1	.	TRBJ1-6	TRBV7-6
CASSPDRGRYEQYF	TGTGCCAGTAGTCCCGACAGGGGCCGATACGAGCAGTACTTC	TRBD1	.	TRBJ2-7	TRBV19
CASSPYGGGGRLHEQYF	TGTGCCAGCAGCCCCTATGGCGGGGGGGGGCGACTCCACGAGCAGTACTTC	TRBD2	.	TRBJ2-7	TRBV4-2
CASSIVAGGPRGNEQFF	TGTGCCAGTAGTATAGTAGCGGGGGGGCCCCGGGGCAATGAGCAGTTCTTC	TRBD2	.	TRBJ2-1	TRBV19
CASSLNRDTSYSYEQYF	TGCGCCAGCAGCTTGAACCGGGACACCTCCTACTCCTACGAGCAGTACTTC	.	.	TRBJ2-7	TRBV5-1
CASRPRTSGRQDTQYF	TGTGCCAGCAGACCGAGGACTAGCGGGAGGCAGGATACGCAGTATTTT	TRBD2	once	TRBJ2-3	TRBV2
CASREAATSYEQYF	TGCGCCAGCCGAGAAGCGGCAACCTCCTACGAGCAGTACTTC	.	.	TRBJ2-7	TRBV5-1
CASKSRTGTGVWSGAFF	TGTGCCAGCAAAAGCCGGACGGGGACAGGGGTTTGGTCGGGAGCTTTCTTT	TRBD1	.	TRBJ1-1	TRBV11-2
CASSIGTSGTNTGELFF	TGTGCCAGTAGTATAGGGACTAGCGGGACGAACACCGGGGAGCTGTTTTTT	TRBD2	.	TRBJ2-2	TRBV19
CASSPGQGSGTEAFF	TGTGCCAGCAGTCCGGGACAGGGTAGTGGTACTGAAGCTTTCTTT	TRBD1	.	TRBJ1-1	TRBV28
CASSLGGRQDSGNTIYF	TGTGCCAGCAGCTTGGGGGGAAGACAGGACTCTGGAAACACCATATATTTT	.	.	TRBJ1-3	TRBV5-4
CASSSHRANTGEAFF	TGTGCCAGCAGCTCCCACCGAGCCAACACGGGTGAAGCTTTCTTT	.	.	TRBJ1-1	TRBV7-9
CASSPQTGRDSSWGELFF	TGTGCCAGCAGCCCTCAGACCGGCCGGGACTCCTCGTGGGGGGAGCTGTTTTTT	.	once	TRBJ2-2	TRBV9
CASSPGTGNEKLFF	TGTGCCAGTAGTCCCGGGACAGGTAATGAAAAACTGTTTTTT	TRBD1	.	TRBJ1-4	TRBV19